Each of the 30 T cell receptor beta chains below was sequenced from the same sample in a study of T cells in Graves' hyperthyroidism and ophthalmopathy. RNA transcripts provided the source from which TCR beta CDR3 regions were amplified. The TCR CDR3 was amplified in a first-round RT-PCR using the HTBI primer set. Each CDR3 protein is one row after TCRdb ran MiXCR on the multiplex PCR reads. Of about 400,000 distinct CDR3 sequences in the sample, under 15% were seen once. The material sequenced was blood. The receptors here all came from a woman aged 25 to 45 with Graves' hyperthyroidism.

This clonotype appeared many times. The chain links TRBV11-3 to TRBJ2-3; 7 bases agree with TRBD1. CDR1 SGHNT and CDR2 YENEEA come from the germline V gene. V shed 1 base and J 4 bases; nucleotides not matched to a gene: 8. The CDR3 runs to 16 residues. The CDR3 spells CASSLGTGNEADTQYF. DNA of the CDR3: TGTGCCAGCAGCTTAGGGACAGGAAACGAGGCAGATACGCAGTATTTT.

The table lists this clonotype with many counts. The chain couples TRBV2 to TRBJ2-1, with 7 bases identical to TRBD2. V dropped 6 bases and J dropped 1; count of bases not matched to a gene: 9. The germline CDR1 and CDR2 sequences are SNHLY and FYNNEI. This CDR3 region has 16 residues. CDR3 bases: TGTGCCAGCAGGGTGACCACTAGCGAGTCCTACAATGAGCAGTTCTTC. Translating gives CASRVTTSESYNEQFF.

This clonotype was recorded many times. The V and J genes are TRBV5-8 and TRBJ2-5; 7 positions match TRBD1. Germline CDR1 is SGHTS and CDR2 is YDEGEE. The CDR3 extends over 16 amino acids. The ends lost 0 bases at V and 5 bases at J; junction bases unmatched: 10. The CDR3 region is CASSLGPGTAQETQYF. The CDR3 DNA is TGTGCCAGCAGCTTGGGCCCCGGGACAGCCCAGGAGACCCAGTACTTC.

This clonotype has only a few counts. The V gene is TRBV12-3 or TRBV12-4, the J gene TRBJ2-1; D gene uncertain. The CDR3 extends over 14 amino acids. The V end was cut by 7 bases, the J end by 1 base, with 11 bases between. Here the CDR3 DNA reads TGTGCCAGCACCCCGGACCCTTCCTACAATGAGCAGTTCTTC. Its translation: CASTPDPSYNEQFF.

This clonotype was counted at least ten times. The CDR3 sequence is CSARGVGWQTNTEAFF. In nucleotides, the CDR3 is TGCAGTGCTAGAGGGGTAGGATGGCAGACGAACACTGAAGCTTTCTTT. J is TRBJ1-1 and V is TRBV20-1; D is ambiguous. Trimming pared 1 base from V and 1 base from J, leaving 16 bases between. Per germline, CDR1 DFQATT and CDR2 SNEGSKA (reference sequence). This CDR3 comprises 16 residues.

This clonotype came up a few times. The chain is built from TRBV7-9 and TRBJ2-1; a weak D match, TRBD2 (6 bases). Trimming took 4 bases from V and 10 from J, leaving 11 bases between them. The CDR3 totals 12 residues. Germline CDR1 reads SEHNR; CDR2 reads FQNEAQ (reference sequence). The CDR3: CASSSGLREQFF. CDR3 in DNA: TGTGCCAGCAGCTCGGGACTGAGGGAGCAGTTCTTC. The full variable domain, with the rest looked up from reference TRBV7-9 and TRBJ2-1, is DTGVSQNPRHKITKRGQNVTFRCDPISEHNRLYWYRQTLGQGPEFLTYFQNEAQLEKSRLLSDRFSAERPKGSFSTLEIQRTEQGDSAMYLCASSSGLREQFFGPGTRLTVL.

The chain carries TRBV2 and TRBJ2-1; 9 nucleotides match TRBD2. The ends lost 4 bases at V and 15 bases at J; junction bases unmatched: 10. Germline assignment: CDR1 SNHLY and CDR2 FYNNEI. The CDR3 covers 13 residues. CDR3 residues: CASSGRRGGEVFF. DNA of the CDR3: TGTGCCAGCAGTGGCCGGCGGGGGGGAGAGGTGTTCTTC. The entire variable domain, with the rest obtained from reference TRBV2 and TRBJ2-1, is as follows: EPEVTQTPSHQVTQMGQEVILRCVPISNHLYFYWYRQILGQKVEFLVSFYNNEISEKSEIFDDQFSVERPDGSNFTLKIRSTKLEDSAMYFCASSGRRGGEVFFGPGTRLTVL.

This clonotype was detected ten times or more. V is TRBV27 and J is TRBJ2-1; 11 bases match TRBD2. The V segment lost 5 bases and the J segment 6 bases; nucleotides outside the gene matches: 9. The CDR3 extends over 16 amino acids. Germline loops: CDR1 MNHEY, CDR2 SMNVEV (reference sequence). The CDR3 region is CASSVIIAGGINEQFF. As DNA, the CDR3 is TGTGCCAGCAGTGTAATCATAGCGGGAGGGATCAATGAGCAGTTCTTC.

The V gene is TRBV15, the J gene TRBJ1-3; D not resolved. The germline V gene has CDR1 LNHNV and CDR2 YYDKDF (reference sequence). Trimming took off 0 bases at V and 1 base at J, with 10 bases between the two ends. This CDR3 has 16 residues. This CDR3 reads CATSRDILTSGNTIYF. Here the CDR3 DNA reads TGTGCCACCAGCAGAGATATACTGACATCTGGAAACACCATATATTTT.

This clonotype showed up just a few times. V is TRBV12-3 or TRBV12-4 and J is TRBJ2-1, with D perhaps TRBD2 (7 bases). The V and J ends lost 7 bases and 10 bases respectively, with 14 bases between them. The CDR3 sequence is 12 residues long. CDR3 nucleotides: TGTGCCAGCAAAGGGGGGGTGAGCGAGCAGTTCTTC. This encodes CASKGGVSEQFF.

This clonotype was counted many times. This rearrangement joins TRBV24-1 to TRBJ2-3, with D possibly being TRBD2 (6 bases). CDR1 KGHDR and CDR2 SFDVKD come from the germline V gene. Trimming took off 3 bases at V and 3 bases at J, with 18 bases between the two ends. The CDR3 extends over 17 amino acids. The DNA of the CDR3 is TGTGCCACCAGTGATGCCGGCTTGAGTGGGGGGACAGATACGCAGTATTTT. This gives the protein CATSDAGLSGGTDTQYF.

This clonotype was recorded many times. The V and J genes are TRBV24-1 and TRBJ2-1; D possibly corresponds to TRBD2 (6 bases). This CDR3 spans 14 amino acids. V shed 8 bases and J shed 6 bases, with 16 bases lying between them. Per germline, CDR1 KGHDR and CDR2 SFDVKD. CDR3 sequence: CATNAGLPSNEQFF. CDR3 DNA: TGTGCCACCAACGCGGGACTCCCAAGCAATGAGCAGTTCTTC.

Ten or more counts support this clonotype. The rearrangement links TRBV27 to TRBJ2-1; a weak D match, TRBD2 (5 bases). CDR3 size: 15 residues. V lost 8 bases, J lost 0 bases, and 14 bases lay in between. Per the germline V gene, CDR1 is MNHEY and CDR2 is SMNVEV (reference sequence). The CDR3 region is CASSLQGSSYNEQFF. Written as DNA, the CDR3 is TGTGCCAGCTCGCTGCAAGGGAGCTCCTACAATGAGCAGTTCTTC.

In its sample, this clonotype was seen a few times. The V call is TRBV4-1, the J call TRBJ2-3, with TRBD2 matching over 14 bases. CDR3 length: 18 residues. The trim removed 2 bases at V and 1 base at J, leaving 5 bases unmatched. Germline V CDR1 and CDR2: MGHRA, YSYEKL. The CDR3 reads CASSQTGTSGGRTDTQYF. The CDR3 nucleotides read TGCGCCAGCAGCCAAACCGGGACTAGCGGGGGACGCACAGATACGCAGTATTTT.

The chain couples TRBV7-9 to TRBJ1-6; 9 nucleotides match TRBD1. CDR1 and CDR2 (germline): SEHNR, FQNEAQ (reference sequence). This CDR3 is 15 amino acids long. The junction had 6 bases not matched to a gene; V was cut back by 1 base and J by 11 bases. In nucleotides, the CDR3 is TGTGCCAGCAGCTTAGGCGGACAGGGGTTAGCACCCCTCCACTTT. It codes for CASSLGGQGLAPLHF. Full variable domain (missing parts from reference TRBV7-9 and TRBJ1-6): DTGVSQNPRHKITKRGQNVTFRCDPISEHNRLYWYRQTLGQGPEFLTYFQNEAQLEKSRLLSDRFSAERPKGSFSTLEIQRTEQGDSAMYLCASSLGGQGLAPLHFGNGTRLTVT.

J is TRBJ2-3 and V is TRBV6-1; D unclear. Trimming took off 8 bases at V and 0 bases at J, with 6 bases between the two ends. This CDR3 contains 12 residues. Germline values: CDR1 MNHNS, CDR2 SASEGT. The CDR3 protein is CASLSSTDTQYF. The CDR3 DNA reads as TGTGCCAGCCTTTCTAGCACAGATACGCAGTATTTT.

This clonotype appeared once. This chain joins TRBV29-1 and TRBJ2-3; D gene ambiguous. The germline V gene encodes CDR1 SQVTM and CDR2 ANQGSEA. Trimming removed 4 bases at V and 4 bases at J, with 9 bases between. The CDR3 is 12 residues long. CDR3 nucleotide sequence: TGCAGCGTTGCCGCGGCTGCAGATACGCAGTATTTT. As protein: CSVAAAADTQYF.

This chain links TRBV5-1 with TRBJ2-7; 8 bases agree with TRBD1. V gave up 7 bases and J gave up 5 bases; unmatched junction bases: 2. The CDR3 covers 11 residues. CDR1 SGHRS and CDR2 YFSETQ come from the germline V gene. The CDR3 is CASATGDEQYF. CDR3 sequence (DNA): TGCGCCAGCGCGACAGGGGACGAGCAGTACTTC.

To note about this clonotype: Germline is not matched at one junction end, which may reflect a read error. This chain connects TRBV20-1 to TRBJ2-7, with 10 bases lining up with TRBD2. The CDR3 extends over 15 amino acids. CDR1 DFQATT and CDR2 SNEGSKA come from the germline V gene (reference sequence). CDR3 sequence reads: CSVRDRLAGVGEQYF. CDR3 sequence (DNA): TGCAGTGTTAGAGATCGGCTAGCGGGAGTGGGGGAGCAGTACTTC.

This clonotype was detected ten times or more. CDR3 nucleotides: TGTGCCAGCTCCCCCCGGAGCAATCAGCCCCAGCATTTT. Its translation: CASSPRSNQPQHF. This rearrangement joins TRBV18 to TRBJ1-5, with D unclear. The V gene lost 6 bases and the J gene lost 1 base, with 7 bases spanning the gap. Germline V gene data show CDR1 as KGHSH and CDR2 as LQKENI. The CDR3 has 13 residues.

This clonotype occurred a few times. The J gene is TRBJ2-1, the V gene TRBV6-1, with D possibly being TRBD2 (5 bases). Germline-derived CDR1 and CDR2 are MNHNS and SASEGT. V was pared by 6 bases and J by 7 bases, with 16 bases between. The CDR3 has 14 residues. The CDR3 region is CASSSRGSLNEQFF. The CDR3 DNA follows: TGTGCCAGCAGCTCTCGAGGGAGTCTGAATGAGCAGTTCTTC.

Of note for this clonotype: A read error may produce the germline difference seen at one junction end. CDR3 nucleotides: TGCAGTGCTCTTAGACAGGGCCCCCATCAGTCCCAGCATTTT. Amino acids: CSALRQGPHQSQHF. This chain links TRBV20-1 with TRBJ1-5, with 7 bases identical to TRBD1. The CDR3 runs to 14 residues. Germline assignment: CDR1 DFQATT and CDR2 SNEGSKA (reference sequence).

There are many counts of this clonotype. J is TRBJ2-3 and V is TRBV5-5; D is possibly TRBD2 (5 bases). Germline CDR1 SGHKS, CDR2 YYEKEE (reference sequence). The CDR3 runs to 15 residues. Trimming took off 4 bases at V and 3 bases at J, with 15 bases between the two ends. The DNA for the CDR3 is TGTGCCAGCAGCAGGTCGGACTTCGGTACAGATACGCAGTATTTT. This translates into CASSRSDFGTDTQYF.

This clonotype was picked up many times. The chain couples TRBV11-1 to TRBJ2-3, with a possible D match to TRBD2 (6 bases). V lost 5 bases, J lost 2 bases, and 17 bases lay in between. The CDR3 extends over 16 amino acids. CDR1 is SGHAT, CDR2 FQDESV, per germline (reference sequence). The CDR3 spells CASSHPSARTTDTQYF. The CDR3 nucleotides are TGTGCCAGCAGCCATCCTAGCGCACGGACCACAGATACGCAGTATTTT.

In this sample, this clonotype turned up many times. The chain combines TRBV27 with TRBJ2-1, with unresolved D. This CDR3 region has 14 residues. Trimming took 2 bases from V and 0 from J, leaving 5 bases between them. From germline, CDR1 is MNHEY and CDR2 SMNVEV (reference sequence). The CDR3 loop reads CASSLPSSYNEQFF. The CDR3 DNA follows: TGTGCCAGCAGTTTACCCTCCTCCTACAATGAGCAGTTCTTC.

This clonotype was counted a few times. The chain carries TRBV7-9 and TRBJ2-1, with D perhaps TRBD1 or TRBD2 (5 bases each). CDR1 is SEHNR and CDR2 is FQNEAQ in the germline V gene (reference sequence). The CDR3 sequence is 16 residues long. V gave up 5 bases and J gave up 0 bases, with 14 bases separating them. The CDR3 DNA reads as TGTGCCAGCAGCCGTCCCCCAGGGAGCTCCTACAATGAGCAGTTCTTC. Protein product: CASSRPPGSSYNEQFF.

Only a few counts were recorded for this clonotype. The chain combines TRBV14 with TRBJ2-1; maybe TRBD1 (5 bases). Germline V gives CDR1 SGHDN, CDR2 FVKESK. The CDR3 consists of 16 residues. V shed 1 base and J shed 6 bases, with 16 bases lying between them. The CDR3 sequence: CASSQAGMTTGNEQFF. DNA of the CDR3: TGTGCCAGCAGCCAAGCAGGGATGACAACGGGCAATGAGCAGTTCTTC.

This clonotype was picked up one time. A clone one base away is much larger, so this may be a read error. The CDR3 coding sequence is TGCGCCAACAACAACCCGAGTAACACTGAAGCTTTCTTT. Protein: CANNNPSNTEAFF. This chain links TRBV5-1 with TRBJ1-1; D is ambiguous. V was trimmed by 9 bases and J by 2 bases, leaving 14 bases between them. This CDR3 comprises 13 residues. CDR1 is SGHRS and CDR2 is YFSETQ in the germline V gene.

This clonotype came up many times. The V call is TRBV30, the J call TRBJ1-5; 9 bases agree with TRBD1. V was clipped by 0 bases and J by 8 bases; unmatched bases: 17. CDR1 GTSNPN and CDR2 SVGIG come from the germline V gene (reference sequence). This CDR3 has 18 residues. CDR3 nucleotide sequence: TGTGCCTGGAGTGTACGGAGGACAGGGGATGTCTCGGAGGAGCCCCAGCATTTT. Translation gives CAWSVRRTGDVSEEPQHF.

This clonotype turned up a few times. CDR3: CASSMGGGTEAFF. CDR3 in DNA: TGTGCCAGTAGTATGGGAGGGGGCACTGAAGCTTTCTTT. V and J are TRBV19 and TRBJ1-1; D is perhaps TRBD1 (6 bases). The CDR3 has 13 amino acids. V lost 3 bases, J lost 4 bases, and 9 bases lay in between. Germline values: CDR1 LNHDA, CDR2 SQIVND (reference sequence). The entire variable domain, with the rest obtained from reference TRBV19 and TRBJ1-1, is as follows: DGGITQSPKYLFRKEGQNVTLSCEQNLNHDAMYWYRQDPGQGLRLIYYSQIVNDFQKGDIAEGYSVSREKKESFPLTVTSAQKNPTAFYLCASSMGGGTEAFFGQGTRLTVV.